This TCR beta chain appears in the sequencing data of a study of CD8+ T cells in alopecia areata. Treatment here: oral pan-JAK inhibitor, 5-10 mg twice daily. Sequencing templates came from extracted RNA that was reverse transcribed into cDNA. Clones were read by immunoSEQ multiplex PCR, and TCRdb kept only the in-frame ones, dropping some. The table records 150,000 or so clones, 50% to 75% of them present only once. V was clipped by 4 bases and J by 6 bases, with 12 bases between them. This CDR3 region has 13 residues. Germline CDR1 is KGHSH and CDR2 is LQKENI. The starting material was CD4+ T cells sorted from blood, obtained at approximately week 56, from a patient treated with tofacitinib. This receptor was obtained from a human donor with alopecia areata. This chain links TRBV18 with TRBJ1-1; D possibly corresponds to TRBD1 (6 bases). CDR3 protein: CASSQNRESEAFF. DNA of the CDR3: TGTGCCAGCTCACAAAACAGGGAGTCTGAAGCTTTCTTT.